A single sample is the source of the 26 T cell receptor beta chains below, sequenced in a study of CD8+CD57+ T cells in acquired aplastic anemia. The template used for profiling TCR beta VDJ and CDR3 was genomic DNA. TCRdb re-analysed the reads in MiXCR, keeping a single row per CDR3 protein. The sample records about 110,000 distinct CDR3 sequences, around 49% being singletons. Sequenced: sorted CD4+, CD8+, or CD8+CD57+ T cells (not recorded which) from PBMCs. These receptors all come from a human donor in good health, serving as a control.

In its sample, this clonotype was seen many times. The chain recombines TRBV7-9 with TRBJ1-1, with 7 bases matching TRBD1. Trimming took 8 bases from V and 1 from J; bases not matched to a gene: 10. Looked up from germline, CDR1 is SEHNR and CDR2 is FQNEAQ (reference sequence). The CDR3 runs to 15 residues. CDR3 coding DNA: TGTGCCAGCGGGACTGAAAGGACAGGGAACACTGAAGCTTTCTTT. It yields the protein CASGTERTGNTEAFF. The full variable domain, in which reference TRBV7-9 and TRBJ1-1 provide the parts outside the CDR3, is DTGVSQNPRHKITKRGQNVTFRCDPISEHNRLYWYRQTLGQGPEFLTYFQNEAQLEKSRLLSDRFSAERPKGSFSTLEIQRTEQGDSAMYLCASGTERTGNTEAFFGQGTRLTVV.

The rearrangement uses TRBV29-1 and TRBJ1-5, with D possibly being TRBD1 (6 bases). Per the germline V gene, CDR1 is SQVTM and CDR2 is ANQGSEA. Trimming shortened V by 6 bases and J by 5 bases, and 11 bases separated the two germline ends. This CDR3 is 12 amino acids long. The chain's CDR3 is CSVGTNDQPQHF. As DNA, the CDR3 is TGCAGCGTCGGGACAAACGATCAGCCCCAGCATTTT.

The sample holds many counts of this clonotype. The chain is built from TRBV6-5 and TRBJ2-1; D unresolved. Germline-derived CDR1 and CDR2 are MNHEY and SVGAGI. The CDR3 sequence is 14 residues long. V was shortened by 0 bases and J by 4 bases, with 7 bases between the two germline ends. The chain's CDR3 is CASSYSERYNEQFF. In DNA form, the CDR3 reads TGTGCCAGCAGTTACTCGGAACGGTACAATGAGCAGTTCTTC.

In this sample, this clonotype turned up many times. The chain is built from TRBV4-1 and TRBJ2-1; D not resolved. The CDR3 has 13 residues. The V gene's germline CDR1 is MGHRA and CDR2 YSYEKL. Trimming pared 0 bases from V and 7 bases from J, leaving 7 bases between. The CDR3 is CASSQDRPNEQFF. The CDR3 coding sequence is TGCGCCAGCAGCCAAGATCGTCCGAATGAGCAGTTCTTC.

This chain joins TRBV24-1 and TRBJ2-7, with D perhaps matching TRBD2 (6 bases). Germline V gene data show CDR1 as KGHDR and CDR2 as SFDVKD. V was clipped by 1 base and J by 2 bases, with 14 bases between them. CDR3 length: 16 amino acids. In nucleotides, the CDR3 is TGTGCCACCAGTGATTTTGGGCGGGAAGTCGCCTACGAGCAGTACGTC. Protein: CATSDFGREVAYEQYV.

V and J are TRBV9 and TRBJ2-7; 11 positions agree with TRBD2. The CDR3 consists of 15 residues. Germline assignment: CDR1 SGDLS and CDR2 YYNGEE. With 0 bases clipped from V and 5 bases from J, the junction kept 4 bases outside the gene matches. This CDR3 is CASSVVAGGPDEQYF. CDR3 bases: TGTGCCAGCAGCGTAGTAGCGGGGGGGCCGGACGAGCAGTACTTC.

This clonotype came up once. This chain uses TRBV29-1 with TRBJ1-1; no clear D gene. The CDR3 is 13 residues long. Per germline, CDR1 SQVTM and CDR2 ANQGSEA. V dropped 4 bases and J dropped 1 base, with 10 bases sitting between them. The CDR3 here is CSVAGETNTEAFF. CDR3 sequence (DNA): TGCAGCGTTGCCGGGGAGACGAACACTGAAGCTTTCTTT.

This clonotype was counted many times. The V gene is TRBV2, the J gene TRBJ2-2, with D unresolved. The CDR3 covers 13 residues. V was pared by 7 bases and J by 2 bases, with 8 bases between. Germline V gene data show CDR1 as SNHLY and CDR2 as FYNNEI. CDR3 nucleotide sequence: TGTGCCAGCAAGTCGCGTAACACCGGGGAGCTGTTTTTT. Translated, it gives CASKSRNTGELFF.

With regard to this clonotype: Possible read error: a much larger clone is one base away. The gene calls are TRBV25-1 and TRBJ2-1; D gene uncertain. The V gene lost 5 bases and the J gene lost 6 bases, with 11 bases spanning the gap. Germline V gene lookup returns CDR1 MGHDK and CDR2 SYGVNS. CDR3 length: 13 residues. In nucleotides, the CDR3 is TGTGCCAGCAGTTACTCTCGGGTCAATGAGCAGTTCTTC. Its protein product is CASSYSRVNEQFF.

V is TRBV29-1 and J is TRBJ2-7; D gene ambiguous. Germline V gene lookup returns CDR1 SQVTM and CDR2 ANQGSEA. The CDR3 spans 13 residues. V shed 4 bases and J shed 5 bases, with 15 bases lying between them. CDR3: CSVGVNIGHEQYF. CDR3 DNA sequence: TGCAGCGTTGGGGTAAACATCGGCCACGAGCAGTACTTC.

The V call is TRBV7-8, the J call TRBJ2-2; TRBD1 matches 7 bases. Germline V lookup: CDR1 SGHVS, CDR2 FQNEAQ. This CDR3 has 16 residues. V trimming: 6 bases; J trimming: 4 bases; junction bases outside the gene matches: 11. CDR3 DNA: TGTGCCAGCAGATCGCGACAGGGAGAAGTCACCGGGGAGCTGTTTTTT. It yields the protein CASRSRQGEVTGELFF. Using reference TRBV7-8 and TRBJ2-2 for the parts outside the CDR3, the full variable domain is GAGVSQSPRYKVAKRGQDVALRCDPISGHVSLFWYQQALGQGPEFLTYFQNEAQLDKSGLPSDRFFAERPEGSVSTLKIQRTQQEDSAVYLCASRSRQGEVTGELFFGEGSRLTVL.

The genes are TRBV20-1 and TRBJ2-5; possible D gene TRBD1, 6 bases. The CDR3 covers 13 residues. The germline V gene has CDR1 DFQATT and CDR2 SNEGSKA (reference sequence). V shed 4 bases and J shed 4 bases, with 13 bases lying between them. The CDR3 region is CSAIGRGRETQYF. CDR3 coding DNA: TGCAGTGCTATAGGCAGGGGCCGAGAGACCCAGTACTTC.

V and J are TRBV19 and TRBJ1-6, with 9 bases identical to TRBD1. CDR1 and CDR2 (germline): LNHDA, SQIVND (reference sequence). With V trimmed by 4 bases and J by 9 bases, 4 bases remained unmatched. This CDR3 contains 14 residues. The CDR3 reads CASSTDRGRSPLHF. DNA for the CDR3: TGTGCCAGTAGTACGGACAGGGGTCGTTCACCCCTCCACTTT. The full variable domain, completed using reference TRBV19 and TRBJ1-6, is DGGITQSPKYLFRKEGQNVTLSCEQNLNHDAMYWYRQDPGQGLRLIYYSQIVNDFQKGDIAEGYSVSREKKESFPLTVTSAQKNPTAFYLCASSTDRGRSPLHFGNGTRLTVT.

The genes are TRBV7-2 and TRBJ2-3; D gene uncertain. Germline V CDR1 and CDR2: SGHTA, FQGNSA. Trimming pared 4 bases from V and 8 bases from J, leaving 10 bases between. The CDR3 has 12 amino acids. The CDR3: CASSSSLATQYF. The DNA for the CDR3 is TGTGCCAGCAGCTCGTCTCTGGCTACGCAGTATTTT.

This clonotype has ten or more counts. The rearrangement uses TRBV19 and TRBJ1-1, with 7 nucleotides matching TRBD1. Germline V gene sequence: CDR1 LNHDA, CDR2 SQIVND (reference sequence). V dropped 1 base and J dropped 1; count of bases not matched to a gene: 0. This CDR3 is 14 amino acids long. This CDR3 reads CASSIGTGNTEAFF. Here the CDR3 DNA reads TGTGCCAGTAGTATAGGGACAGGGAACACTGAAGCTTTCTTT.

This clonotype appeared a single time. The chain combines TRBV25-1 with TRBJ1-5, with D possibly being TRBD1 (5 bases). From germline, CDR1 is MGHDK and CDR2 SYGVNS. Trimming cost V 1 base and J 2 bases, with 6 bases left between them. The CDR3 totals 14 residues. The CDR3 region is CASSEWGGNQPQHF. CDR3 DNA sequence: TGTGCCAGCAGTGAATGGGGGGGCAATCAGCCCCAGCATTTT.

There are many counts of this clonotype. The J gene is TRBJ1-2, the V gene TRBV27, with a possible D match to TRBD1 (6 bases). Germline CDR1 reads MNHEY; CDR2 reads SMNVEV (reference sequence). The CDR3 is 15 amino acids. Deletions cut 0 bases from V and 2 bases from J, with 10 bases between. In DNA form, the CDR3 reads TGTGCCAGCAGTTTATCGAAAACAGGGAACTATGGCTACACCTTC. Amino acid sequence: CASSLSKTGNYGYTF.

The chain combines TRBV10-1 with TRBJ2-2; D is uncertain. Trimming took 2 bases from V and 2 from J, leaving 3 bases between them. Germline lookup yields CDR1 WNHNN and CDR2 SYGVQD (reference sequence). This CDR3 has 13 amino acids. The CDR3 loop is CASSEINTGELFF. The CDR3 bases are TGCGCCAGCAGTGAGATTAACACCGGGGAGCTGTTTTTT.

The chain is built from TRBV10-3 and TRBJ1-2, with D tentatively TRBD1 (6 bases). The CDR3 has 15 residues. The V end lost 0 bases, the J end lost 2 bases, and 10 bases lay between the germline ends. The germline CDR1 and CDR2 sequences are ENHRY and SYGVKD. The CDR3 is CAISESPRGNYGYTF. The DNA for the CDR3 is TGTGCCATCAGTGAGTCGCCCAGGGGAAACTATGGCTACACCTTC.

A remark on this clonotype: One end of the junction varies from germline; a read error may be responsible. The J gene is TRBJ2-5, the V gene TRBV7-3; no firm D call. The germline V gene encodes CDR1 SGHTA and CDR2 FQGTGA. The CDR3 extends over 13 amino acids. Here the CDR3 DNA reads TGTGCTAGCAGCCTACAGATCCAAGAGACCCAGTACTTC. It encodes CASSLQIQETQYF.

This clonotype was seen repeatedly, ten times or more. This chain links TRBV12-3 or TRBV12-4 with TRBJ1-1; D not resolved. The CDR3 spans 14 residues. V was trimmed by 0 bases and J by 0 bases, leaving 5 bases between them. The CDR3 reads CASSLAGLNTEAFF. Here the CDR3 DNA reads TGTGCCAGCAGTTTAGCGGGTTTGAACACTGAAGCTTTCTTT.

This chain uses TRBV24-1 with TRBJ2-7; 10 positions agree with TRBD1. J was trimmed by 4 bases and V by 6 bases; bases with no gene match: 5. The CDR3 runs 14 residues. Germline lookup yields CDR1 KGHDR and CDR2 SFDVKD. CDR3 nucleotide sequence: TGTGCCACCAGTAGGGGACAGGGGAGGTACGAGCAGTACTTC. This gives the protein CATSRGQGRYEQYF.

The chain employs TRBV19 and TRBJ2-3, with D perhaps given as TRBD1 or TRBD2 (5 bases each). This CDR3 has 14 residues. Trimming left V 7 bases short and J 3 bases short, with 14 bases between. CDR1 is LNHDA, CDR2 SQIVND, per germline (reference sequence). CDR3 nucleotides: TGTGCCAGTACCCCTCGAGGGGCAACAGATACGCAGTATTTT. Its protein product is CASTPRGATDTQYF.

The chain employs TRBV7-9 and TRBJ1-2, with unresolved D. Germline lookup yields CDR1 SEHNR and CDR2 FQNEAQ (reference sequence). The CDR3 has 13 amino acids. Trimming left V 5 bases short and J 4 bases short, with 11 bases between. The CDR3 loop is CASSTQLLYGYTF. The CDR3 DNA follows: TGTGCCAGCAGCACTCAGTTACTCTATGGCTACACCTTC.

This clonotype turned up a few times. This may arise from a read error, as a much more abundant clone is one base away. The gene calls are TRBV4-3 and TRBJ2-2; a possible D gene is TRBD2 (6 bases). This CDR3 comprises 14 residues. Germline V gene sequence: CDR1 LGHNA, CDR2 YSLEER. The V end lost 5 bases, the J end lost 6 bases, and 13 bases lay between the germline ends. The CDR3 DNA sequence: TGCGCCAGCAGCTATGAGACTAGGGCCGGGGAGCTGTTTTTT. This codes for CASSYETRAGELFF.

This chain joins TRBV4-1 and TRBJ2-2; 9 bases line up with TRBD2. The J segment lost 2 bases and the V segment lost 0 bases, leaving 7 bases of the junction unmatched. CDR1 MGHRA and CDR2 YSYEKL come from the germline V gene. This CDR3 region has 18 residues. CDR3: CASSQESLAGTNTGELFF. The CDR3 DNA reads as TGCGCCAGCAGCCAAGAGAGCCTAGCGGGGACAAACACCGGGGAGCTGTTTTTT.